These T cell receptor beta chains were read from a single sample in a study of cytomegalovirus exposure and HLA in healthy donors. TCRdb's table, derived via immunoSEQ multiplex PCR, lists solely in-frame clones and lacks some. The sample records about 160,000 clones, about 96% being singletons. Sequencing was done on a sample of PBMCs. These TCRs come from a young woman in good health and CMV-seronegative. CDR3s include the opening cysteine and the closing phenylalanine or tryptophan. The D gene is left open where the match is weak. A clone size is listed for some rows: how often the clone was seen (once, few, many), or a class if it is expanded.

j_call,clone_size,d_call,v_call,cdr3_nt,cdr3_aa
TRBJ2-7,NA,NA,TRBV7-2,TGTGCCAGCAGCTTAGACGGTAGTGCCGAGTTGGTGCAGTACTTC,CASSLDGSAELVQYF
TRBJ2-2,NA,NA,TRBV18,TGTGCCAGCTCACCACCAATCCGGGGATTCCCCGGGGAGCTGTTTTTT,CASSPPIRGFPGELFF
TRBJ2-3,NA,TRBD2,TRBV10-2,TGCGCCAGCAGTGAAGGACTAGTAGGAAGGCCAGATACGCAGTATTTT,CASSEGLVGRPDTQYF
TRBJ2-6,NA,NA,TRBV19,TGTGCCAGTAGTGGGTCCGGGGTTCGTGGGGCCAACGTCCTGACTTTC,CASSGSGVRGANVLTF
TRBJ1-4,NA,NA,TRBV29-1,TGCAGCGTCCGGGGAGGGCAATCAGGGGAAAAACTGTTTTTT,CSVRGGQSGEKLFF
TRBJ1-2,NA,TRBD1,TRBV18,TGTGCCAGCTCACGACAGGGAACTTCATTCTGGGACTATGGCTACACCTTC,CASSRQGTSFWDYGYTF
TRBJ1-5,NA,NA,TRBV18,TGTGCCAGCTCACCGGGACTAGCCAATCAGCCCCAGCATTTT,CASSPGLANQPQHF
TRBJ2-3,NA,NA,TRBV7-8,TGTGCCAGCAGCCCCAGGGCACCGAGGGATACGCAGTATTTT,CASSPRAPRDTQYF
TRBJ1-4,NA,NA,TRBV10-3,TGTGCCATCAGCCCGGGATCTAATGAAAAACTGTTTTTT,CAISPGSNEKLFF
TRBJ2-6,NA,NA,TRBV9,TGTGCCAGCAGCTCTACAGGGGGGGCCAACGTCCTGACTTTC,CASSSTGGANVLTF
TRBJ2-6,NA,TRBD1,TRBV27,TGTGCCAGCAGTTTATCGGCCCTCGTCCCAAGGGGGCCGGGGGCCAACGTCCTGACTTTC,CASSLSALVPRGPGANVLTF
TRBJ2-7,NA,TRBD1,TRBV7-9,TGTGCCAGCAGCGCGGACAGGTCCACAACCGAGCAGTACTTC,CASSADRSTTEQYF
TRBJ2-7,NA,NA,TRBV5-1,TGCGCCAGCAGCTCGTCCTACGAGCAGTACTTC,CASSSSYEQYF
TRBJ2-1,NA,TRBD1,TRBV29-1,TGCAGCGTTTGGCGGACAGGGGATTACAATGAGCAGTTCTTC,CSVWRTGDYNEQFF
TRBJ2-2,once,TRBD1,TRBV7-3,TGTGCCAGCAGCGTGGGACAGGCAGCCACCGGGGAGCTGTTTTTT,CASSVGQAATGELFF
TRBJ1-2,NA,TRBD1,TRBV4-3,TGCGCCAGCAGCCAAGACCCCAGGGGGGAGGACTATGGCTACACCTTC,CASSQDPRGEDYGYTF
TRBJ1-1,NA,NA,TRBV6-6,TGTGCCAGCAGCCCCCCCGGCAGGGTCCCTGAAGCTTTCTTT,CASSPPGRVPEAFF
TRBJ2-1,NA,NA,TRBV11-2,TGTGCCAGCAGCTTAGAGACAGACTACAATGAGCAGTTCTTC,CASSLETDYNEQFF
TRBJ2-5,once,TRBD1,TRBV28,TGTGCCAGCAGTCGCAGACAGGGGAAAGAGACCCAGTACTTC,CASSRRQGKETQYF
TRBJ2-7,few,NA,TRBV11-2,TGTGCCAGCAGCCAAGGACAGCAGCTCTACGAGCAGTACTTC,CASSQGQQLYEQYF
TRBJ1-2,NA,TRBD1,TRBV7-2,TGTGCCAGCAGAAGGGACAGGGGAGGCTACACCTTC,CASRRDRGGYTF
TRBJ1-4,NA,TRBD1,TRBV18,TGTGCCAGCTCACCCGACAGGGTTTATGAAAAACTGTTTTTT,CASSPDRVYEKLFF
TRBJ1-3,NA,NA,TRBV14,TGTGCCAGCAGCCAAGACATCTCTGGAAACACCATATATTTT,CASSQDISGNTIYF
TRBJ1-5,NA,TRBD1,TRBV7-2,TGTGCCAGCAGCTTAGCGGACAGGGGGGGAAAGCCCCAGCATTTT,CASSLADRGGKPQHF
TRBJ2-3,NA,NA,TRBV7-9,TGTGCCAGCAGAGAGACAATAGCGGATACGCAGTATTTT,CASRETIADTQYF
TRBJ1-3,NA,NA,TRBV9,TGTGCCAGCAGCATGGGCCTCTCTGGAAACACCATATATTTT,CASSMGLSGNTIYF
TRBJ2-7,NA,TRBD1,TRBV6-5,TGTGCCAGCAGTTATGGGACAGGGGGCGGCGAGCAGTACTTC,CASSYGTGGGEQYF
TRBJ1-1,NA,NA,TRBV5-1,TGCGCCAGCAGCTTGGTATATACAGGGTACACTGAAGCTTTCTTT,CASSLVYTGYTEAFF
TRBJ2-1,NA,TRBD1,TRBV18,TGTGCCAGCTCACCAACAGGGGGAACCCTCAATGAGCAGTTCTTC,CASSPTGGTLNEQFF
TRBJ2-2,NA,TRBD2,TRBV6-1,TGTGCCAGCAGTGACGGACTAGCGGGGCACACCGGGGAGCTGTTTTTT,CASSDGLAGHTGELFF
TRBJ1-3,NA,NA,TRBV7-8,TGTGCCAGCAGCTTAGAAGAGATCTCTGGAAACACCATATATTTT,CASSLEEISGNTIYF
TRBJ1-6,NA,NA,TRBV5-4,TGTGCCAGCAGCTTGGCAGGGGATAATTCACCCCTCCACTTT,CASSLAGDNSPLHF
TRBJ2-1,NA,NA,TRBV5-4,TGTGCCAGCAGCCCTACGGGTTCCCTAACCCAGTTCTTC,CASSPTGSLTQFF
TRBJ2-5,once,TRBD1,TRBV9,TGTGCCAGCAGCACGCGACAGGGTTTCCAAGAGACCCAGTACTTC,CASSTRQGFQETQYF
TRBJ2-7,NA,NA,TRBV4-1,TGCGCCAGCAGCCAACCCGGGACATCGAAAGCCTACGAGCAGTACTTC,CASSQPGTSKAYEQYF
TRBJ2-5,NA,TRBD1,TRBV12-5,TGTGCTAGTGGCCCGGGACAGGGTTCGGAGACCCAGTACTTC,CASGPGQGSETQYF
TRBJ1-4,NA,TRBD1,TRBV15,TGTGCCACCAGCCGGGGACAGGGGAATGAAAAACTGTTTTTT,CATSRGQGNEKLFF
TRBJ2-5,once,TRBD1,TRBV11-2,TGTGCCAGCAGCACCAGAACAGGGGGCTACGAGACCCAGTACTTC,CASSTRTGGYETQYF
TRBJ1-1,NA,NA,TRBV5-4,TGTGCCAGCAGCTTTGGACTATCCGAGGCTTTCTTT,CASSFGLSEAFF
TRBJ2-1,NA,TRBD1,TRBV4-2,TGTGCCAGCAGCCTGGAACCGGGACAGGGTTTCAATGAGCAGTTCTTC,CASSLEPGQGFNEQFF
TRBJ2-7,NA,NA,TRBV5-1,TGCGCCAGCAGCTTCTCCCTTTACTACGAGCAGTACTTC,CASSFSLYYEQYF
TRBJ1-1,NA,NA,TRBV7-2,TGTGCCAGCAGCTCGGGGGACTCGAACACTGAAGCTTTCTTT,CASSSGDSNTEAFF
TRBJ2-1,NA,NA,TRBV15,TGTGCCACCAGCGGGGGCCCCTACAATGAGCAGTTCTTC,CATSGGPYNEQFF
TRBJ2-3,NA,NA,TRBV7-2,TGTGCCAGCAGAGGGGGGGGAACAGATACGCAGTATTTT,CASRGGGTDTQYF
TRBJ2-1,NA,TRBD2,TRBV7-6,TGTGCCAGCAGCTTAGCCGGACTAGCGGGGGGAAATGAGCAGTTCTTC,CASSLAGLAGGNEQFF
TRBJ2-3,NA,TRBD2,TRBV5-1,TGCGCCAGCCGCGGGGGGCCCAGCGGAGATACGCAGTATTTT,CASRGGPSGDTQYF
TRBJ1-1,NA,NA,TRBV7-6,TGTGCCAGCAGCTTAGATCGGGGGAACACTGAAGCTTTCTTT,CASSLDRGNTEAFF
TRBJ2-1,once,TRBD2,TRBV14,TGTGCCAGCAGCCGGACCTTAGCGGGGGTATACAATGAGCAGTTCTTC,CASSRTLAGVYNEQFF
TRBJ2-5,NA,NA,TRBV5-1,TGCGCCAGCAGCACGGTGTGGGGGCCCAAAAACCAAGAGACCCAGTACTTC,CASSTVWGPKNQETQYF
TRBJ2-1,NA,NA,TRBV20-1,TGCAGTGGGGGGGACTACAATGAGCAGTTCTTC,CSGGDYNEQFF
TRBJ2-1,NA,NA,TRBV9,TGTGCCAGCAGCGCGGCCCTTACTAGTAATGAGCAGTTCTTC,CASSAALTSNEQFF
TRBJ2-3,NA,TRBD1,TRBV5-4,TGTGCCAGCAGCTTAACGAGACAGGGGTCAGATACGCAGTATTTT,CASSLTRQGSDTQYF
TRBJ2-3,NA,NA,TRBV2,TGTGCCAGCTCGCTTGAAAGCGGTACGCAGTATTTT,CASSLESGTQYF
TRBJ1-6,NA,NA,TRBV6-1,TGTGCCAGCAGTGTGGTAGGGGCGCGGTCCTATAATTCACCCCTCCACTTT,CASSVVGARSYNSPLHF
TRBJ2-7,NA,TRBD2,TRBV5-4,TGTGCCAGCAGCGGAAGGACTAGCGGGGGGGCGGCGTTCGACGAGCAGTACTTC,CASSGRTSGGAAFDEQYF
TRBJ2-5,NA,TRBD2,TRBV9,TGTGCCAGCAGCGTTGGGGGGGGTTCAGTTGAGACCCAGTACTTC,CASSVGGGSVETQYF
TRBJ2-7,NA,TRBD1,TRBV5-8,TGTGCCAGCAGCTTGGCCTTTGCGAGACAGGGCCTTACTTCCTACGAGCAGTACTTC,CASSLAFARQGLTSYEQYF
TRBJ2-7,NA,NA,TRBV5-1,TGCGCCAGCAGCTTGGGGACAGCATCCTACGAGCAGTACTTC,CASSLGTASYEQYF
TRBJ2-2,NA,NA,TRBV7-3,TGTGCCAGCAGTCCCAGGGACACCGGGGAGCTGTTTTTT,CASSPRDTGELFF